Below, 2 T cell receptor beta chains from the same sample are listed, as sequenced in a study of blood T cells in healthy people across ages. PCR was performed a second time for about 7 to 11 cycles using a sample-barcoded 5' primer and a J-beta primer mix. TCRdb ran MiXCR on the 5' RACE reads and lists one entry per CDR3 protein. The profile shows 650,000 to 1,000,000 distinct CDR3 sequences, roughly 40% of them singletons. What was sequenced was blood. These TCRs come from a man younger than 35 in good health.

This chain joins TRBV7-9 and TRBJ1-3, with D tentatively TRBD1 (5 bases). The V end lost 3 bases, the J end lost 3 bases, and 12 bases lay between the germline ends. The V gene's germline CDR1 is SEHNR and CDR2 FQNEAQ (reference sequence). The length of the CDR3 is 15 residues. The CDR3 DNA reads TGTGCCAGCAGCTTTCTGGGGGAGTATGGAAACACCATATATTTT. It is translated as CASSFLGEYGNTIYF.

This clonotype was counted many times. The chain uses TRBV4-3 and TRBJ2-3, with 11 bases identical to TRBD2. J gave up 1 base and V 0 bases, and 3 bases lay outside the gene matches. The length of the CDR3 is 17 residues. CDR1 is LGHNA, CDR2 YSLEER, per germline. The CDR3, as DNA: TGCGCCAGCAGCCAAGATCCGGGACTAGCGGGCACAGATACGCAGTATTTT. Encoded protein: CASSQDPGLAGTDTQYF.